This T cell receptor (beta chain) was profiled in a study of OX40 agonist ivuxolimab in advanced cancers. Broadly, across the study: The costimulatory receptor OX40 (CD134) was targeted by ivuxolimab, a fully human IgG2 agonistic monoclonal antibody. Intravenous ivuxolimab was administered to patients every 2 weeks at six dose levels: 0.01, 0.1, 0.3, 1.5, 3 and 10 mg/kg. Among the roughly 52 dose-escalation patients, about 19 had hepatocellular carcinoma, roughly 15 melanoma, 9 renal cell carcinoma and 9 head and neck cancer. The dose-escalation cohort was 80% to 90% male with a mean age of about 58 years, ranging from roughly 20 to 80. Patients were allowed to have had prior anti-PD-1, anti-PD-L1 or anti-CTLA-4 therapy, and around two fifths of the dose-escalation patients had been treated with checkpoint inhibitors. Partial responses were achieved by three dose-escalation patients, of whom one had hepatocellular carcinoma and two had cutaneous melanoma. Peripheral TCRbeta sequencing aimed to test whether ivuxolimab altered TCR sequence diversity and caused clonal T-cell expansion. The paper covers the monotherapy dose-escalation part of the phase I ivuxolimab trial, which included N of about 50 patients.

The paper's findings and limits, for the study overall: On average, CD8+ T cells showed more expanded clones than CD4+ T cells after ivuxolimab. In the 0.1-3.0 mg/kg groups, partial responders were among the patients with the lowest normalized peripheral clonal expansion, particularly in CD8+ T cells. Clonal expansion of both CD4+ and CD8+ blood T cells was observed from baseline to week 6 at doses 0.1 to 3.0 mg/kg. Low levels of normalized T-cell clonal expansion were also seen in some patients who did not respond. The antigen specificity of the clonally expanded peripheral T cells was not determined.

Its CDR3 holds 15 amino acids, cysteine through phenylalanine. The retained sequence is limited to the CDR3, 45 bases, with the frame set at the first base. The germline V gene gives CDR1 as MNHEY and CDR2 as SVGAGI. The junction shows trimming of 5 bases on V and 0 bases on J, and the gene matches do not reach 6 bases of it. Genomic DNA was isolated from the sorted cells so that the TCRbeta CDR3 region could be sequenced. The immunoSEQ Assay was used to sequence the TCRbeta CDR3 regions. TCRdb mirrors the immuneACCESS table, restricted to in-frame sequences. Some clones are absent from its copies; in checked studies, under half trace to an unresolved V gene, and the reason for the others is unknown. This sample is represented by 50,000 to 65,000 clones; around nine tenths of them were singletons. The ten largest clones represent roughly 0.69% of the sample. Patients with autoimmune disease history or receiving systemic immunosuppression were excluded from the trial. Peripheral blood for TCR sequencing was collected from all dose cohorts at baseline, on cycle 4 day 1, and on cycle 7 day 1. Samples were obtained from an open-label, multicenter, first-in-human phase I dose-escalation trial of ivuxolimab. The trial enrolled adults with locally advanced or metastatic head and neck squamous cell, hepatocellular, melanoma or renal cell carcinoma. CD4+ and CD8+ T cells were sorted separately from peripheral blood before TCR sequencing.

A note on this clone: Its antigen is not yet known. No base qualities exist here, and no much larger clone lies one base off it.

The rearrangement joined TRBV6-5 to TRBJ2-5; 7 central bases correspond to TRBD1. The sample in question was CD4+ or CD8+ T cells sorted from blood, obtained in a trial of the OX40 agonist ivuxolimab. The clonotype was recovered from an adult with an advanced solid tumor such as melanoma, head and neck, liver or kidney cancer. The nucleotides are TGTGCCAGCAGTCGGGACAGCAGACACCAAGAGACCCAGTACTTC. Its product reads: CASSRDSRHQETQYF.